This TCR beta chain was recorded in a study of OX40 agonist ivuxolimab in advanced cancers. Study overall: From roughly 20 to 90 years was the age range, with a mean of roughly 59 years, and over 80% were male. Of the patients, three showed partial responses, one with hepatocellular carcinoma and two with cutaneous melanoma. Study results and caveats: In a subset of nonresponders, normalized T-cell clonal expansion was also low. Averaged across samples, CD8+ T cells carried more expanded clones than CD4+ did.

Turning to this clone: What it binds is unknown.

Per the germline V gene, CDR1 is GTSNPN and CDR2 is SVGIG (reference sequence). V shed 3 bases and J shed 0 bases, with 11 bases lying between them. CDR3 length: 14 residues. Some clones are missing from TCRdb's copy, which holds only in-frame ones; the method was immunoSEQ multiplex PCR. The table has over 60,000 clones, about 85% seen once. The specimen was CD4+ or CD8+ T cells sorted from blood, collected in a trial of the OX40 agonist ivuxolimab. This sequence originates from an adult with an advanced solid tumor such as melanoma, head and neck, liver or kidney cancer. The chain couples TRBV30 to TRBJ1-2, with D possibly matching TRBD1 (6 bases). CDR3 sequence: CAWSTRTANYGYTF. The CDR3 nucleotides read TGTGCCTGGAGCACCAGGACAGCTAACTATGGCTACACCTTC.